This T cell receptor (beta chain) is from a study of blood T cell repertoires in COVID-19 (dated by TCRdb to 2020 to 2022). With respect to the entire study: Samples covering the acute and convalescent phases of COVID-19 were provided by collaborators in the United States, Italy and Spain. A de-identified subject ID, COVID-19 status, age in years and sex were almost always included in the sample metadata. The prospective study material was composed of cDNA or gDNA derived from T cells, B-cell-depleted T cells, or PBMCs. The samples were drawn from the first 160 participants of the ongoing ImmuneRACE study and from 950 to 1,500 subjects provided by 6 global collaborators. HLA class I and class II types, where available, came from metadata supplied by the sample provider rather than from assay-based typing. The repertoires were released in a freely available public database intended as a resource for research on the immune response to SARS-CoV-2. Deeply sampled blood TCRbeta repertoires from subjects exposed to, actively infected with, or recovered from COVID-19 were included in the dataset. What the authors observed across the whole study: The amount of clinical and demographic metadata varied by source and participant and was provided uncurated.

The CDR3 runs 18 residues from the cysteine to the phenylalanine. The sequence is cut down to CDR3 DNA, 54 bases in frame from base 1. Sequences SEHNR (CDR1) and FQNEAQ (CDR2) are obtained from the germline V gene (reference sequence). V loses 6 bases at its end and J loses 3 bases; junction bases beyond the gene matches: 15. TCRbeta CDR3 regions were amplified from genomic DNA using the immunoSEQ Assay, a bias-controlled multiplex PCR. In the original analysis: Nucleated cell counts per sample were estimated from amplification of reference gene primers within the assay. To quantify the absolute abundance of each unique TCRbeta CDR3 rearrangement, sequence reads were collapsed and filtered. For each sample, productive Simpson clonality was calculated as the square root of Simpson's diversity index over productive rearrangements. TCRdb mirrors the immuneACCESS table, restricted to in-frame sequences. Some clones are absent from its copies; in checked studies, under half trace to an unresolved V gene, and the reason for the others is unknown. That table furnishes V, J and clone size, whereas the DNA furnished D and trimming. Recorded for this sample are under 50,000 clones; 89% of them occurred a single time. The ten largest clones represent around 15% of the sample.

On this clone: Its recognized antigen is unknown. Base qualities are not recorded, but no much larger clone differs from it by a single base.

The collaborating institutions used their own protocols to collect whole blood in K2EDTA tubes. For TCRbeta analysis, collaborators shipped samples in one of three forms: frozen whole blood, isolated PBMCs, or DNA extracted from either of those sample types. The chain was built from TRBV7-9 and TRBJ2-2; 8 central nucleotides agree with TRBD1. Sequencing was done on a sample of peripheral blood. The origin of this receptor is a man between 65 and 80 years old with active COVID-19. Here is the DNA: TGTGCCAGCAGATTTAGTCGGGACAGGCGTTATGACACCGGGGAGCTGTTTTTT. Translation gives CASRFSRDRRYDTGELFF.